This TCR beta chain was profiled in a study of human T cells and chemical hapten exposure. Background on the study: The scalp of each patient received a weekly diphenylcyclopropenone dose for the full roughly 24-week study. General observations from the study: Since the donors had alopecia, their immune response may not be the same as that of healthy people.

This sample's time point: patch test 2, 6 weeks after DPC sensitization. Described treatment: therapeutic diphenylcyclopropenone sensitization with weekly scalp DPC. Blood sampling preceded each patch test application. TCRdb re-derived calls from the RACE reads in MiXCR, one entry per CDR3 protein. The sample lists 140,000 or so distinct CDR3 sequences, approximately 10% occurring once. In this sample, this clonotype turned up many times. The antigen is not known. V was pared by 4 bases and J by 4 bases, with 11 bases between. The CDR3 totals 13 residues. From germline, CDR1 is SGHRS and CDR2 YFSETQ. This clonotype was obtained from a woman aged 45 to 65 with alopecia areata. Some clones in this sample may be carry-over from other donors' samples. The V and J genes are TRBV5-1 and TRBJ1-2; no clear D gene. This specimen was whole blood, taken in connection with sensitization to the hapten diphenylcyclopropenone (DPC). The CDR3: CASSETLSYGYTF. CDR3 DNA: TGCGCCAGCAGCGAGACCCTCAGCTATGGCTACACCTTC.